The T cell receptor beta chain described here comes from a study of response to subunit inactivated influenza vaccine. The study, taken as a whole, reports: Few new T cells, the authors suggested, are recruited by each seasonal influenza vaccination.

This clonotype was counted a few times. Its antigen remains unidentified. V shed 5 bases and J 4 bases; nucleotides not matched to a gene: 6. There are 15 residues in the CDR3. Per the germline V gene, CDR1 is SGHVS and CDR2 is FQNEAQ. Via MiXCR, TCRdb re-called the RT-PCR reads, giving one row per CDR3 protein. The data show just over 300,000 distinct CDR3 sequences, with 20% to 25% seen just once and roughly 10% held by the top ten. V gene TRBV7-8 combines with J gene TRBJ1-4, with 8 positions matching TRBD1. The sequence derives from a man aged 45 to 75 who received an inactivated influenza vaccine. This material consisted of PBMCs from blood, taken less than 22 months after vaccination. The CDR3 loop is CASSTGTGYNEKLFF. CDR3 in DNA: TGTGCCAGCAGCACCGGGACAGGATATAATGAAAAACTGTTTTTT.